Following are 15 T cell receptor beta chains from one sample sequenced in a study of T cell responses to AZD1222 COVID-19 vaccine. Method: immunoSEQ multiplex PCR; TCRdb's copy keeps in-frame clones and lacks some. The sample lists about 94,000 clones, around 85% occurring once. The source material was peripheral blood, sampled 28 days after the second AZD1222 dose. Source of these receptors: an adult who received the AZD1222 COVID-19 vaccine.

The chain has TRBV15 and TRBJ2-7; 9 positions agree with TRBD2. J was trimmed by 3 bases and V by 4 bases; bases with no gene match: 7. The CDR3 covers 15 residues. The germline V gene has CDR1 LNHNV and CDR2 YYDKDF (reference sequence). The CDR3 loop reads CATSKGSSGNYEQYF. The CDR3 nucleotides read TGTGCCACCAGCAAGGGCTCTAGCGGGAACTACGAGCAGTACTTC.

This clone was found once. The rearrangement joins TRBV6-1 to TRBJ2-1; TRBD1 might be the D (5 bases). With 3 bases removed from V and 8 bases from J, the gap between germline ends came to 11 bases. Per the germline V gene, CDR1 is MNHNS and CDR2 is SASEGT. The CDR3 is 13 amino acids. As DNA, the CDR3 is TGTGCCAGCAGTGACATGGGCAGGGATGAGCAGTTCTTC. Protein product: CASSDMGRDEQFF.

The V and J genes are TRBV7-9 and TRBJ1-1; a possible D gene is TRBD1 (5 bases). Germline CDR1 SEHNR, CDR2 FQNEAQ (reference sequence). The V end was cut by 4 bases, the J end by 0 bases, with 12 bases between. This CDR3 has 15 residues. This CDR3 reads CASSWVGQLNTEAFF. The CDR3 region has the DNA TGTGCCAGCAGCTGGGTGGGGCAGCTGAACACTGAAGCTTTCTTT.

V gene TRBV29-1 combines with J gene TRBJ2-3, with 9 bases identical to TRBD2. The J segment lost 4 bases and the V segment lost 3 bases, leaving 8 bases of the junction unmatched. The CDR3 loop spans 15 amino acids. Germline assignment: CDR1 SQVTM and CDR2 ANQGSEA. As DNA, the CDR3 is TGCAGCGTTGAGTCTAGCGGGAAGGATCCAGATACGCAGTATTTT. Residues: CSVESSGKDPDTQYF.

This clone was observed once. The V call is TRBV7-9, the J call TRBJ2-3; TRBD1 aligns across 11 bases. The CDR3 extends over 16 amino acids. The J segment lost 3 bases and the V segment lost 3 bases, leaving 5 bases of the junction unmatched. Germline lookup yields CDR1 SEHNR and CDR2 FQNEAQ (reference sequence). In DNA, the CDR3 is TGTGCCAGCAGCTTGTGGGGGACAGGGGGTACAGATACGCAGTATTTT. Translation: CASSLWGTGGTDTQYF.

The chain uses TRBV6-5 and TRBJ2-1, with 11 nucleotides matching TRBD2. After removal of 5 bases from V and 5 bases from J, the junction contained 5 bases not matched to a gene. In germline, CDR1 is MNHEY, CDR2 SVGAGI. The CDR3 contains 15 residues. The CDR3 is CASSPRGLADNEQFF. The CDR3 DNA follows: TGTGCCAGCAGTCCAAGGGGACTAGCGGACAATGAGCAGTTCTTC.

The chain employs TRBV9 and TRBJ1-1; tentatively, D is TRBD1 (5 bases). The CDR3 covers 15 residues. V was pared by 1 base and J by 7 bases, with 17 bases between. Germline V CDR1 and CDR2: SGDLS, YYNGEE. CDR3 residues: CASSVSHAGIGEAFF. The CDR3 coding sequence is TGTGCCAGCAGCGTAAGTCACGCAGGGATTGGTGAAGCTTTCTTT.

This chain links TRBV5-6 with TRBJ2-7; 12 bases map to TRBD1. There are 15 residues in the CDR3. Per the germline V gene, CDR1 is SGHDT and CDR2 is YYEEEE. V gave up 0 bases and J gave up 7 bases; unmatched junction bases: 5. This CDR3 is CASSLGDRGRWEQYF. In DNA, the CDR3 is TGTGCCAGCAGCTTGGGGGACAGGGGGCGCTGGGAGCAGTACTTC.

This clone came up a few times. This chain links TRBV28 with TRBJ2-1; a possible D gene is TRBD2 (6 bases). V was trimmed by 3 bases and J by 7 bases, leaving 16 bases between them. This CDR3 contains 15 residues. Per germline, CDR1 MDHEN and CDR2 SYDVKM. DNA of the CDR3: TGTGCCAGCAGTTTTTCGCGGGGCGCGTGGAATGAGCAGTTCTTC. Its translation: CASSFSRGAWNEQFF.

This CDR3 reads CASSLFTGGGSEAFF. The CDR3 nucleotides are TGTGCCAGCAGCTTATTTACTGGGGGGGGATCTGAAGCTTTCTTT. The gene calls are TRBV11-2 and TRBJ1-1; the D gene is possibly TRBD1 (5 bases). Looked up from germline, CDR1 is SGHAT and CDR2 is FQNNGV. The CDR3 has 15 residues. The V end lost 2 bases, the J end lost 6 bases, and 16 bases lay between the germline ends.

The DNA of the CDR3 is TGTGCCATCAGCCCCGACAGGTCCAATTCACCCCTCCACTTT. It is translated as CAISPDRSNSPLHF. The chain recombines TRBV10-3 with TRBJ1-6; TRBD1 might be the D (6 bases). CDR3 length: 14 residues. Trimming shortened V by 6 bases and J by 7 bases, and 13 bases separated the two germline ends. In germline, CDR1 is ENHRY, CDR2 SYGVKD.

This rearrangement joins TRBV6-5 to TRBJ1-2; a weak D match, TRBD1 (5 bases). Trimming left V 6 bases short and J 2 bases short, with 13 bases between. The CDR3 is 14 amino acids. Germline V lookup: CDR1 MNHEY, CDR2 SVGAGI. This chain's CDR3 is CASSQSQGNYGYTF. CDR3 DNA sequence: TGTGCCAGCAGCCAATCGCAGGGAAACTATGGCTACACCTTC.

The J gene is TRBJ2-5, the V gene TRBV30; TRBD1 matches at 8 bases. The CDR3 totals 13 residues. The ends lost 3 bases at V and 9 bases at J; junction bases unmatched: 9. The V gene's germline CDR1 is GTSNPN and CDR2 SVGIG (reference sequence). CDR3 coding DNA: TGTGCCTGGAGGAGGACAGGGAGGTTTGCCCAGTACTTC. Translated: CAWRRTGRFAQYF.

The rearrangement joins TRBV11-2 to TRBJ2-1; no definite D call. In germline, CDR1 is SGHAT, CDR2 FQNNGV. The CDR3 loop spans 11 amino acids. V lost 6 bases and J lost 5, with 5 bases in between. The CDR3 DNA follows: TGTGCCAGCAGAAAAAACAATGAGCAGTTCTTC. As protein: CASRKNNEQFF. Variable domain in full (rest from reference TRBV11-2 and TRBJ2-1): EAGVAQSPRYKIIEKRQSVAFWCNPISGHATLYWYQQILGQGPKLLIQFQNNGVVDDSQLPKDRFSAERLKGVDSTLKIQPAKLEDSAVYLCASRKNNEQFFGPGTRLTVL.

V and J are TRBV27 and TRBJ2-3; D may be TRBD2 (5 bases). Germline V gene lookup returns CDR1 MNHEY and CDR2 SMNVEV (reference sequence). The CDR3 totals 14 residues. V lost 2 bases and J lost 2, with 8 bases in between. The DNA for the CDR3 is TGTGCCAGCAGTTTAAGGGAGTTCACAGATACGCAGTATTTT. Translating it yields CASSLREFTDTQYF.